One and the same sample provided the 21 T cell receptor beta chains below, sequenced in a study of shared clonotypes between healthy human individuals. Sequencing used immunoSEQ multiplex PCR; TCRdb keeps in-frame clones, though not all of them. Counted here are around 1,900,000 clones, just over 90% occurring once; the ten biggest clones make up about 1.7%. Naive CD8 cells, CD45RO-negative and positively selected for CCR7, excluded terminally differentiated effector memory CD45RA+ cells. The specimen sequenced was naive CD8+ T cells from PBMCs. These receptors were collected from a man between 18 and 35 years old in good health. Some clones in this sample may be carry-over from other donors' samples.

This clone has a handful of counts. At the DNA level, this CDR3 is encoded by other sequences in the same sample as well. This chain links TRBV29-1 with TRBJ1-1; D gene unclear. The germline V gene encodes CDR1 SQVTM and CDR2 ANQGSEA. The CDR3 runs to 11 residues. Trimming stripped 1 base from V and 0 bases from J, with 0 bases between. The chain's CDR3 is CSVEVNTEAFF. The CDR3 region has the DNA TGCAGCGTTGAAGTGAACACTGAAGCTTTCTTT.

This chain connects TRBV7-2 to TRBJ2-1; TRBD2 aligns across 7 bases. Trimming removed 5 bases from V and 8 bases from J; junction bases left unmatched: 18. Germline-derived CDR1 and CDR2 are SGHTA and FQGNSA. The CDR3 has 17 residues. The CDR3 DNA is TGTGCCAGCAGCGTGGGCGGGTGGCGGGAGCTGTACTATGAGCAGTTCTTC. Translating gives CASSVGGWRELYYEQFF.

The chain combines TRBV29-1 with TRBJ1-2; no clear D gene. Germline loops: CDR1 SQVTM, CDR2 ANQGSEA. Trimming took 2 bases from V and 7 from J, leaving 14 bases between them. This CDR3 is 13 amino acids long. The CDR3 region has the DNA TGCAGCGTTGAAATTGTCACCTTCCCTGGCTACACCTTC. Protein product: CSVEIVTFPGYTF. The whole variable domain, filled in from reference TRBV29-1 and TRBJ1-2, reads SAVISQKPSRDICQRGTSLTIQCQVDSQVTMMFWYRQQPGQSLTLIATANQGSEATYESGFVIDKFPISRPNLTFSTLTVSNMSPEDSSIYLCSVEIVTFPGYTFGSGTRLTVV.

V gene TRBV7-8 combines with J gene TRBJ2-4, with TRBD1 identical over 9 bases. The CDR3 totals 16 residues. The germline V gene has CDR1 SGHVS and CDR2 FQNEAQ. V lost 1 base, J lost 7 bases, and 8 bases stayed unmatched. The CDR3 nucleotides read TGTGCCAGCAGCTTAGAGGTGGGGACAGGGCAGAACATTCAGTACTTC. Amino acids: CASSLEVGTGQNIQYF. Using reference TRBV7-8 and TRBJ2-4 for the parts outside the CDR3, the full variable domain is GAGVSQSPRYKVAKRGQDVALRCDPISGHVSLFWYQQALGQGPEFLTYFQNEAQLDKSGLPSDRFFAERPEGSVSTLKIQRTQQEDSAVYLCASSLEVGTGQNIQYFGAGTRLSVL.

The V gene is TRBV19, the J gene TRBJ1-4; D is possibly TRBD1 (5 bases). Trimming shortened V by 5 bases and J by 10 bases, and 14 bases separated the two germline ends. Germline lookup yields CDR1 LNHDA and CDR2 SQIVND (reference sequence). The CDR3 loop spans 13 amino acids. CDR3 DNA sequence: TGTGCCAGTAGTTCTTTGGGGGTCGGAAAACTGTTTTTT. Encoded protein: CASSSLGVGKLFF.

The V call is TRBV4-2, the J call TRBJ2-1, with a possible D match to TRBD2 (6 bases). CDR3 length: 16 residues. The V and J ends lost 0 bases and 8 bases respectively, with 17 bases between them. Germline values: CDR1 LGHNA, CDR2 YNFKEQ. CDR3 bases: TGTGCCAGCAGCCAAGAACAGGCGGGGCCCGGCCATGAGCAGTTCTTC. Translated, it gives CASSQEQAGPGHEQFF.

The rearrangement links TRBV6-1 to TRBJ2-1; the D gene is possibly TRBD2 (6 bases). Deletions cut 6 bases from V and 8 bases from J, with 20 bases between. The CDR3 sequence is 15 residues long. CDR1 is MNHNS, CDR2 SASEGT, per germline. CDR3 DNA: TGTGCCAGCAGCCCCGGGACTCAAAACAAGGATGAGCAGTTCTTC. Its translation is CASSPGTQNKDEQFF.

This chain connects TRBV6-5 to TRBJ1-1; D remains ambiguous. Germline V CDR1 and CDR2: MNHEY, SVGAGI. The CDR3 is made up of 15 amino acids. V was shortened by 6 bases and J by 0 bases, with 14 bases between the two germline ends. CDR3 bases: TGTGCCAGCAGCCAGCTTCCGTTCATGAACACTGAAGCTTTCTTT. This codes for CASSQLPFMNTEAFF.

The chain has TRBV27 and TRBJ2-5, with 8 bases matching TRBD2. CDR1 is MNHEY and CDR2 is SMNVEV in the germline V gene (reference sequence). The CDR3 has 15 residues. J was trimmed by 1 base and V by 3 bases; bases with no gene match: 4. In DNA form, the CDR3 reads TGTGCCAGCAGTTTTACTAGCGGAGGCCAAGAGACCCAGTACTTC. It encodes CASSFTSGGQETQYF.

V usage is TRBV28 and J usage is TRBJ2-6; D call uncertain. This CDR3 is 16 amino acids long. V lost 2 bases and J 1 base, leaving 9 bases between the germline ends. Germline values: CDR1 MDHEN, CDR2 SYDVKM. CDR3: CASSLRVLSGANVLTF. The DNA of the CDR3 is TGTGCCAGCAGTTTAAGAGTCCTTTCTGGGGCCAACGTCCTGACTTTC.

V and J are TRBV10-2 and TRBJ2-3; the match to TRBD2 covers 8 bases. The CDR3 sequence is 14 residues long. CDR1 is WSHSY and CDR2 is SAAADI in the germline V gene. V was clipped by 4 bases and J by 1 base; unmatched bases: 1. CDR3 sequence: CASSAGLGTDTQYF. The CDR3 coding sequence is TGCGCCAGCAGTGCGGGACTAGGCACAGATACGCAGTATTTT.

The genes are TRBV4-3 and TRBJ2-5, with a possible D match to TRBD1 (6 bases). V lost 5 bases, J lost 9 bases, and 13 bases lay in between. This CDR3 region has 12 residues. Germline CDR1 and CDR2: LGHNA and YSLEER. CDR3 amino acids: CASSGPRGSQYF. The CDR3 nucleotides read TGCGCCAGCAGCGGCCCTAGGGGGTCCCAGTACTTC.

The gene calls are TRBV5-1 and TRBJ2-1, with D possibly matching TRBD1 (6 bases). This CDR3 spans 14 amino acids. Trimming shortened V by 5 bases and J by 8 bases, and 17 bases separated the two germline ends. CDR1 and CDR2 from the germline V gene are SGHRS and YFSETQ. The CDR3 region is CASRTSTGYDEQFF. For the CDR3, the DNA is TGCGCCAGCAGAACATCTACAGGGTACGATGAGCAGTTCTTC.

V and J are TRBV28 and TRBJ2-5; D unclear. CDR1 MDHEN and CDR2 SYDVKM come from the germline V gene. The V and J ends lost 5 bases and 7 bases respectively, with 8 bases between them. The CDR3 is made up of 11 amino acids. In DNA, the CDR3 is TGTGCCAGCAGTCCCCTTTGGACCCAGTACTTC. As protein: CASSPLWTQYF.

This sequence joins TRBV9 and TRBJ2-3; 7 bases are a match to TRBD1. CDR3 length: 15 residues. The J segment lost 2 bases and the V segment lost 2 bases, leaving 5 bases of the junction unmatched. Germline values: CDR1 SGDLS, CDR2 YYNGEE. The CDR3, as DNA: TGTGCCAGCAGCGTCACCGGGACAGACACAGATACGCAGTATTTT. Its translation: CASSVTGTDTDTQYF.

The chain combines TRBV4-3 with TRBJ2-1; D possibly corresponds to TRBD2 (5 bases). Looked up from germline, CDR1 is LGHNA and CDR2 is YSLEER. The CDR3 has 15 residues. V dropped 1 base and J dropped 7 bases, with 14 bases sitting between them. The CDR3 nucleotides are TGCGCCAGCAGCCAAGGAACAGCGGCAGCGAATGAGCAGTTCTTC. This codes for CASSQGTAAANEQFF.

The chain joins TRBV27 to TRBJ1-2; TRBD1 agrees at 9 bases. Germline CDR1 reads MNHEY; CDR2 reads SMNVEV (reference sequence). The CDR3 sequence is 16 residues long. V lost 6 bases, J lost 4 bases, and 12 bases stayed unmatched. Here the CDR3 reads CASRTQGQGLSYGYTF. CDR3 bases: TGTGCCAGCAGAACCCAGGGACAGGGTCTTTCCTATGGCTACACCTTC.

The chain is built from TRBV10-1 and TRBJ2-7; D possibly matches TRBD1 or TRBD2 (7 bases each). V lost 2 bases, J lost 5 bases, and 13 bases lay in between. The CDR3 spans 14 residues. CDR1 is WNHNN, CDR2 SYGVQD, per germline (reference sequence). The CDR3 sequence: CASSEGRGPDEQYF. The CDR3 bases are TGCGCCAGCAGTGAGGGGAGGGGGCCCGACGAGCAGTACTTC.

V usage is TRBV6-1 and J usage is TRBJ2-1; D unclear. The CDR3 sequence is 15 residues long. Trimming stripped 2 bases from V and 8 bases from J, with 16 bases between. Germline CDR1 reads MNHNS; CDR2 reads SASEGT. The CDR3 protein is CASSEYRTLLYEQFF. CDR3 bases: TGTGCCAGCAGTGAATATCGCACGCTCCTATATGAGCAGTTCTTC.

J is TRBJ2-3 and V is TRBV9; D perhaps matches TRBD1 (6 bases). This CDR3 has 15 amino acids. V lost 3 bases and J 0 bases, leaving 11 bases between the germline ends. Germline CDR1 and CDR2: SGDLS and YYNGEE. The CDR3 DNA is TGTGCCAGCAGCGCCGTAGGGGGTAGCACAGATACGCAGTATTTT. Amino acid sequence: CASSAVGGSTDTQYF. The variable domain in full, completed from reference TRBV9 and TRBJ2-3, reads DSGVTQTPKHLITATGQRVTLRCSPRSGDLSVYWYQQSLDQGLQFLIQYYNGEERAKGNILERFSAQQFPDLHSELNLSSLELGDSALYFCASSAVGGSTDTQYFGPGTRLTVL.

The J gene is TRBJ2-3, the V gene TRBV29-1; 13 nucleotides agree with TRBD2. The V gene's germline CDR1 is SQVTM and CDR2 ANQGSEA. Unmatched junction bases numbered 8, after V lost 6 bases and J lost 2 bases. The CDR3 is 16 residues long. The CDR3 region is CSVPEGLAGPTDTQYF. In DNA form, the CDR3 reads TGCAGCGTCCCAGAGGGACTAGCGGGACCCACAGATACGCAGTATTTT.